This passage covers 22 T cell receptor beta chains from one sample sequenced in a study of shared clonotypes between healthy human individuals. Libraries were prepared by immunoSEQ multiplex PCR; TCRdb keeps only in-frame clonotypes and omits some of them. The repertoire has about 500,000 clones, 77% of them found once; the top ten carry more than 10%. Sample: PBMCs. These receptors were taken from a woman between 35 and 50 years old in good health. Some clones in this sample may be carry-over from other donors' samples.

This chain uses TRBV7-8 with TRBJ2-1; TRBD2 matches 8 bases. V shed 10 bases and J 4 bases; nucleotides not matched to a gene: 12. The CDR3 loop spans 15 amino acids. Germline V gene sequence: CDR1 SGHVS, CDR2 FQNEAQ. The CDR3 loop reads CATAKTGGVYNEQFF. The CDR3 DNA reads as TGTGCCACCGCAAAAACGGGAGGGGTTTACAATGAGCAGTTCTTC. The variable domain in full, completed from reference TRBV7-8 and TRBJ2-1, reads GAGVSQSPRYKVAKRGQDVALRCDPISGHVSLFWYQQALGQGPEFLTYFQNEAQLDKSGLPSDRFFAERPEGSVSTLKIQRTQQEDSAVYLCATAKTGGVYNEQFFGPGTRLTVL.

This clone was detected a few times. The CDR3 region has the DNA TGTGCCAGCAGCCTAGCCCTAGGTGAGCAGTTCTTC. This gives the protein CASSLALGEQFF. V usage is TRBV27 and J usage is TRBJ2-1, with D maybe TRBD2 (5 bases). CDR1 is MNHEY and CDR2 is SMNVEV in the germline V gene (reference sequence). V was cut by 6 bases and J by 9 bases, with 12 bases left in between. There are 12 residues in the CDR3.

The chain uses TRBV5-4 and TRBJ1-1; D not resolved. The CDR3 length is 15 residues. V was clipped by 3 bases and J by 2 bases, with 14 bases between them. The germline CDR1 and CDR2 sequences are SGHNT and YYREEE (reference sequence). This chain's CDR3 is CASSSSWGVNTEAFF. The CDR3 coding sequence is TGTGCCAGCAGCTCCTCCTGGGGAGTAAACACTGAAGCTTTCTTT.

This sequence joins TRBV5-1 and TRBJ2-5; no definite D call. V dropped 2 bases and J dropped 4 bases, with 12 bases sitting between them. This CDR3 is built from 14 residues. CDR1 and CDR2 from the germline V gene are SGHRS and YFSETQ. The CDR3 sequence is CASSFGQSVETQYF. The CDR3 DNA is TGCGCCAGCAGCTTTGGTCAGTCAGTAGAGACCCAGTACTTC. The whole variable domain, remainder taken from reference TRBV5-1 and TRBJ2-5, is KAGVTQTPRYLIKTRGQQVTLSCSPISGHRSVSWYQQTPGQGLQFLFEYFSETQRNKGNFPGRFSGRQFSNSRSEMNVSTLELGDSALYLCASSFGQSVETQYFGPGTRLLVL.

This sequence joins TRBV5-1 and TRBJ2-6; D is undetermined. Germline CDR1 is SGHRS and CDR2 is YFSETQ. The CDR3 is 16 residues long. V was cut by 0 bases and J by 0 bases, with 7 bases left in between. The CDR3 region is CASSLGPVSGANVLTF. The CDR3 nucleotides read TGCGCCAGCAGCTTGGGTCCGGTCTCTGGGGCCAACGTCCTGACTTTC.

A few counts support this clone. The V gene is TRBV4-2, the J gene TRBJ1-2, with TRBD1 as a possible D gene (5 bases). The V gene lost 4 bases and the J gene lost 6 bases, with 12 bases spanning the gap. Germline loops: CDR1 LGHNA, CDR2 YNFKEQ. The CDR3 contains 13 residues. In nucleotides, the CDR3 is TGTGCCAGCAGCCCCGGGACGGGTGATGGCTACACCTTC. Residues: CASSPGTGDGYTF.

As for this clone: The identical CDR3 is also encoded by other nucleotide sequences in the sample. The chain recombines TRBV28 with TRBJ2-1; the D gene is possibly TRBD1 (6 bases). The CDR3 runs 14 residues. CDR1 and CDR2 from the germline V gene are MDHEN and SYDVKM. V was cut by 5 bases and J by 3 bases, with 11 bases left in between. CDR3 region: CASSLGQFYNEQFF. The CDR3 coding sequence is TGTGCCAGCAGTCTAGGACAGTTCTACAATGAGCAGTTCTTC. The whole variable domain, remainder taken from reference TRBV28 and TRBJ2-1, is DVKVTQSSRYLVKRTGEKVFLECVQDMDHENMFWYRQDPGLGLRLIYFSYDVKMKEKGDIPEGYSVSREKKERFSLILESASTNQTSMYLCASSLGQFYNEQFFGPGTRLTVL.

The chain has TRBV7-8 and TRBJ2-7, with D possibly TRBD2 on 5 matching bases. The CDR3 loop spans 17 amino acids. The V gene lost 2 bases and the J gene lost 3 bases, with 20 bases spanning the gap. Looked up from germline, CDR1 is SGHVS and CDR2 is FQNEAQ. The CDR3 loop is CASSLTLGLAAGYEQYF. CDR3 bases: TGTGCCAGCAGCTTAACGCTCGGGCTAGCCGCCGGCTACGAGCAGTACTTC.

This sequence joins TRBV7-2 and TRBJ2-5; 7 positions agree with TRBD1. The V gene's germline CDR1 is SGHTA and CDR2 FQGNSA. CDR3 length equals 14 residues. With V trimmed by 2 bases and J by 7 bases, 7 bases remained unmatched. CDR3 sequence: CASSLYEGAGTQYF. CDR3 DNA sequence: TGTGCCAGCAGCTTATACGAGGGGGCTGGGACCCAGTACTTC.

This chain links TRBV29-1 with TRBJ2-7; 7 positions match TRBD2. Germline CDR1 and CDR2: SQVTM and ANQGSEA. The CDR3 is 13 residues long. The trim removed 5 bases at V and 2 bases at J, leaving 6 bases unmatched. The CDR3 DNA sequence: TGCAGCGTTAGCGGGGACGGCCCCTACGAGCAGTACTTC. The encoded protein is CSVSGDGPYEQYF.

This clone showed up just once. V usage is TRBV28 and J usage is TRBJ1-4, with no clear D. Per germline, CDR1 MDHEN and CDR2 SYDVKM. This CDR3 is built from 14 residues. Between the trimmed V and J ends, which lost 0 bases and 10 bases, there was a span of 12 bases. CDR3 bases: TGTGCCAGCAGTTTATGGGAATCCGAGGGAAAACTGTTTTTT. Its translation is CASSLWESEGKLFF.

This clone showed up just a few times. The chain employs TRBV30 and TRBJ2-7; D is possibly TRBD2 (5 bases). The CDR3 extends over 11 amino acids. V lost 5 bases, J lost 4 bases, and 9 bases lay in between. Per the germline V gene, CDR1 is GTSNPN and CDR2 is SVGIG (reference sequence). The CDR3 reads CAWGGPYEQYF. The CDR3 DNA is TGTGCCTGGGGCGGGCCTTACGAGCAGTACTTC.

The V gene is TRBV27, the J gene TRBJ1-5, with 7 bases aligning to TRBD1. This CDR3 is built from 15 residues. In germline, CDR1 is MNHEY, CDR2 SMNVEV (reference sequence). After removal of 6 bases from V and 1 base from J, the junction contained 6 bases not matched to a gene. The DNA for the CDR3 is TGTGCCAGCAGCCCGGCGGGACAGAGCAATCAGCCCCAGCATTTT. This translates into CASSPAGQSNQPQHF.

The CDR3 sequence: CASSRTWGPDTQYF. CDR3 bases: TGTGCCAGCAGCCGGACATGGGGGCCAGATACGCAGTATTTT. The V gene is TRBV7-6, the J gene TRBJ2-3; D might be TRBD1 (6 bases). The ends were cut back, 5 bases at V and 4 bases at J, with 13 bases in the middle. Germline-derived CDR1 and CDR2 are SGHVS and FNYEAQ. This CDR3 is 14 amino acids long.

The genes are TRBV7-2 and TRBJ1-5; a weak D match, TRBD1 (5 bases). The length of the CDR3 is 14 residues. The V end lost 2 bases, the J end lost 4 bases, and 9 bases lay between the germline ends. Per the germline V gene, CDR1 is SGHTA and CDR2 is FQGNSA. Written as DNA, the CDR3 is TGTGCCAGCAGCTTATTGGCAGGGAATCAGCCCCAGCATTTT. It translates to CASSLLAGNQPQHF.

Concerning this clone: This may come from a read error, since a much larger clone is one base off. Other DNA sequences in the sample encode the same CDR3. V is TRBV19 and J is TRBJ1-5; D is ambiguous. Germline values: CDR1 LNHDA, CDR2 SQIVND (reference sequence). The CDR3 is made up of 14 amino acids. The V gene lost 8 bases and the J gene lost 10 bases, with 21 bases spanning the gap. The CDR3 here is CASSSGRDWRPQHF. In DNA form, the CDR3 reads TGTGCCAGTTCTTCCGGACGAGACTGGCGACCCCAGCATTTT. Based on the CDR3 plus reference TRBV19 and TRBJ1-5, the full variable domain is DGGITQSPKYLFRKEGQNVTLSCEQNLNHDAMYWYRQDPGQGLRLIYYSQIVNDFQKGDIAEGYSVSREKKESFPLTVTSAQKNPTAFYLCASSSGRDWRPQHFGDGTRLSIL.

The genes are TRBV9 and TRBJ2-1, with TRBD1 identical over 10 bases. The CDR3 is made up of 16 amino acids. Germline CDR1 SGDLS, CDR2 YYNGEE. The V segment lost 4 bases and the J segment 0 bases; nucleotides outside the gene matches: 4. CDR3 in DNA: TGTGCCAGCAGCACACGGACAGGGGGCTCCTACAATGAGCAGTTCTTC. This translates into CASSTRTGGSYNEQFF.

V and J are TRBV5-1 and TRBJ1-2; D is perhaps TRBD1 (5 bases). CDR1 and CDR2 from the germline V gene are SGHRS and YFSETQ. This CDR3 contains 13 residues. V was pared by 1 base and J by 8 bases, with 12 bases between. The CDR3, as DNA: TGCGCCAGCAGCTTGAGGGGCACCGAGGGCTACACCTTC. It encodes CASSLRGTEGYTF.

CDR3 coding DNA: TGTGCCAGCAGTGAAGAAAGGGGTGGAGTTGGAAACACCATATATTTT. Translated, it gives CASSEERGGVGNTIYF. This chain uses TRBV6-1 with TRBJ1-3; a weak D match, TRBD1 (5 bases). V gave up 1 base and J gave up 3 bases, with 13 bases separating them. CDR3 length: 16 amino acids. CDR1 is MNHNS and CDR2 is SASEGT in the germline V gene.

This chain joins TRBV7-9 and TRBJ1-2; 8 nucleotides match TRBD1. The junction had 6 bases not matched to a gene; V was cut back by 2 bases and J by 4 bases. CDR1 is SEHNR and CDR2 is FQNEAQ in the germline V gene (reference sequence). The CDR3 has 15 residues. This chain's CDR3 is CASSLNSGTGYGYTF. In DNA form, the CDR3 reads TGTGCCAGCAGCTTAAATTCCGGGACAGGCTATGGCTACACCTTC.

This clone was seen a single time. This chain links TRBV5-1 with TRBJ2-3, with 14 nucleotides matching TRBD2. V lost 7 bases and J lost 6; bases outside the gene matches: 13. Germline assignment: CDR1 SGHRS and CDR2 YFSETQ. The CDR3 runs 17 residues. For the CDR3, the DNA is TGCGCCAGCGGACCCCCGGGACTAGCGGGAGTGTTGGATACGCAGTATTTT. Translated, it gives CASGPPGLAGVLDTQYF.

This chain uses TRBV4-3 with TRBJ1-3, with D unresolved. From germline, CDR1 is LGHNA and CDR2 YSLEER. V was cut by 0 bases and J by 3 bases, with 12 bases left in between. CDR3 length: 16 amino acids. CDR3 sequence reads: CASSQDWQSGGNTIYF. The CDR3 nucleotides are TGCGCCAGCAGCCAAGATTGGCAATCGGGTGGAAACACCATATATTTT.